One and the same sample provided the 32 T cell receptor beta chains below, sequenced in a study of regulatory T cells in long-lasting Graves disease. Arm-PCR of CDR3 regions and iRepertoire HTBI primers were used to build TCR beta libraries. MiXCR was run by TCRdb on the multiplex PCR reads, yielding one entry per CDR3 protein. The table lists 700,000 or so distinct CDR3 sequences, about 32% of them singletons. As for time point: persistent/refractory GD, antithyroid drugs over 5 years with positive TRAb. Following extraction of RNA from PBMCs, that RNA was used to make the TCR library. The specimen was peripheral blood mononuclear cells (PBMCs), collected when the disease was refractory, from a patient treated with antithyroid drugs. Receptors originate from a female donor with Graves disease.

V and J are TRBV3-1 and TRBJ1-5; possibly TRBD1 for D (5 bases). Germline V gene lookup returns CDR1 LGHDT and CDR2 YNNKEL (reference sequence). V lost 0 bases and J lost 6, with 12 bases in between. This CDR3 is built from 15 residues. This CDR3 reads CASSQDGGVGQPQHF. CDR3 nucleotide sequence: TGTGCCAGCAGCCAAGATGGGGGGGTTGGTCAGCCCCAGCATTTT.

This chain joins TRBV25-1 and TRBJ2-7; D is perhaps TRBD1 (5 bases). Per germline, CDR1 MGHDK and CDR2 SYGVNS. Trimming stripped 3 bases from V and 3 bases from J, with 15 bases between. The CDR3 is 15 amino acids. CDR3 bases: TGTGCCAGCAGTGAGGGGCAGGTTAAGTTCTACGAGCAGTACTTC. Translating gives CASSEGQVKFYEQYF.

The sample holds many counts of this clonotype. CDR3 sequence (DNA): TGTGCCAGCAGTTTGGGGAGACAGAACCTGAACACTGAAGCTTTCTTT. Encoded protein: CASSLGRQNLNTEAFF. The chain carries TRBV12-3 or TRBV12-4 and TRBJ1-1, with D possibly matching TRBD1 (5 bases). The CDR3 spans 16 residues. Trimming took 3 bases from V and 0 from J, leaving 14 bases between them.

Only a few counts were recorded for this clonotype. This CDR3 reads CSVVTGSLQETQYF. The DNA of the CDR3 is TGCAGCGTTGTGACAGGGAGCCTCCAAGAGACCCAGTACTTC. The chain carries TRBV29-1 and TRBJ2-5; 7 bases are a match to TRBD1. The germline gives CDR1 SQVTM, CDR2 ANQGSEA. This CDR3 has 14 residues. The trim removed 4 bases at V and 1 base at J, leaving 6 bases unmatched.

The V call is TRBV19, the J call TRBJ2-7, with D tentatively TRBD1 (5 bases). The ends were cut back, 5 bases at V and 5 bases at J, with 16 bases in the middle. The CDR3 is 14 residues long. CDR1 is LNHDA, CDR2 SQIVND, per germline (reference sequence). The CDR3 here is CASSRGREKDEQYF. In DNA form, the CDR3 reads TGTGCCAGTAGTCGAGGCAGGGAAAAAGACGAGCAGTACTTC.

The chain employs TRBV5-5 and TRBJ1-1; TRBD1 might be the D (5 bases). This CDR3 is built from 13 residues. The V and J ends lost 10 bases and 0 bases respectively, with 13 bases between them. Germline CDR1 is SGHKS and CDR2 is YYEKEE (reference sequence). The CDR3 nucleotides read TGTGCCGGCCAACTAGGGGTGAACACTGAAGCTTTCTTT. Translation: CAGQLGVNTEAFF.

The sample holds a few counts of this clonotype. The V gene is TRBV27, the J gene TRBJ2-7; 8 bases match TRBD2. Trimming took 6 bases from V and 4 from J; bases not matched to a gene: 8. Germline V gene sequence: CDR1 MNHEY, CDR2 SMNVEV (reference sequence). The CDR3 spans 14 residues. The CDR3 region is CASRPGGGSYEQYF. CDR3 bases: TGTGCCAGCAGGCCCGGGGGGGGCTCGTACGAGCAGTACTTC.

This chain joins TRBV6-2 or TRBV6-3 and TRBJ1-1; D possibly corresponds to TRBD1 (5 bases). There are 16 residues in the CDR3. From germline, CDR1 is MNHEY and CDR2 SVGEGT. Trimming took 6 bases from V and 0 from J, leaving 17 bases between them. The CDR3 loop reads CASRGKLRGLNTEAFF. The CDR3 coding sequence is TGTGCCAGCAGGGGGAAACTGCGGGGCTTGAACACTGAAGCTTTCTTT.

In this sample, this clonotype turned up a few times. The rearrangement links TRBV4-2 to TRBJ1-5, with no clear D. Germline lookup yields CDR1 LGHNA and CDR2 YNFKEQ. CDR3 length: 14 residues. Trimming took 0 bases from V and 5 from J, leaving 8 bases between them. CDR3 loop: CASSQEPGDQPQHF. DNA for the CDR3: TGTGCCAGCAGCCAAGAACCCGGGGATCAGCCCCAGCATTTT.

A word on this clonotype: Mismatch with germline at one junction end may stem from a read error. In nucleotides, the CDR3 is TGCGCCAGCGGTGAGTCCGTGACTAGCGGGGGGTACAATGAGCAGTTCTTC. Translating it yields CASGESVTSGGYNEQFF. The chain employs TRBV10-2 and TRBJ2-1; 13 bases match TRBD2. This CDR3 spans 17 amino acids. Germline V gene data show CDR1 as WSHSY and CDR2 as SAAADI.

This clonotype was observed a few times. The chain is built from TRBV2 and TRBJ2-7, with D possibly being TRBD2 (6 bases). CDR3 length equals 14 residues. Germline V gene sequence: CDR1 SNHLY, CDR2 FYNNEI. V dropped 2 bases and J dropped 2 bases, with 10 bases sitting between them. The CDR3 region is CASSETGVPYEQYF. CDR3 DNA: TGTGCCAGCAGTGAAACGGGGGTCCCCTACGAGCAGTACTTC.

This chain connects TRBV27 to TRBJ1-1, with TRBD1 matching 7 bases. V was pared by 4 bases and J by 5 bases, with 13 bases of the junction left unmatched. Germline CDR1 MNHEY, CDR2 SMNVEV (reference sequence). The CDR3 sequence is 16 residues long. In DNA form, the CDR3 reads TGTGCCAGCAGTTCCCGGGAGGGGGCCTCGGGGACTGAAGCTTTCTTT. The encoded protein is CASSSREGASGTEAFF.

CDR3 DNA: TGCGCCAGCAGCTTAACTTGGGATACGCAGTATTTT. Amino acid sequence: CASSLTWDTQYF. The V call is TRBV5-1, the J call TRBJ2-3; D unresolved. CDR1 SGHRS and CDR2 YFSETQ come from the germline V gene. This CDR3 comprises 12 residues. V was cut by 2 bases and J by 6 bases, with 7 bases left in between.

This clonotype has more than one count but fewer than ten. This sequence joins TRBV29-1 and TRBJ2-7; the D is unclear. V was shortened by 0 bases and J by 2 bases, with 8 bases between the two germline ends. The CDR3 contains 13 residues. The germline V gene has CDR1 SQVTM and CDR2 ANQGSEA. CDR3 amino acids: CSVEDMETYEQYF. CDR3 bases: TGCAGCGTTGAAGATATGGAGACCTACGAGCAGTACTTC.

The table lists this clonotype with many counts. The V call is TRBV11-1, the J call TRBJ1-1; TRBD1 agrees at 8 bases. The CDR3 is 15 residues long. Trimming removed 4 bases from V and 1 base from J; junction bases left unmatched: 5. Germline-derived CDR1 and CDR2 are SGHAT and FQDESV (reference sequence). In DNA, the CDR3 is TGTGCCAGCAGCTATACGGACAGGGCGAACACTGAAGCTTTCTTT. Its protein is CASSYTDRANTEAFF.

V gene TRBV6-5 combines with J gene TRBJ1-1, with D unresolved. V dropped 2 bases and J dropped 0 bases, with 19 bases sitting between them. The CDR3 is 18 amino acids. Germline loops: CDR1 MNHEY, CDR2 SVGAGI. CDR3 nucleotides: TGTGCCAGCAGTTACGTAATTGGGTCACAACTTCTGAACACTGAAGCTTTCTTT. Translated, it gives CASSYVIGSQLLNTEAFF.

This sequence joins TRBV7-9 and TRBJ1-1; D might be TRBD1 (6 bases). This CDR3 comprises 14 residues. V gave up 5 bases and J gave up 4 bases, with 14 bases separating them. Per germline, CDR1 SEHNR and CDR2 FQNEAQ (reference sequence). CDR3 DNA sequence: TGTGCCAGCAGCCGAAGGACAGAAAGCACTGAAGCTTTCTTT. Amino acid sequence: CASSRRTESTEAFF.

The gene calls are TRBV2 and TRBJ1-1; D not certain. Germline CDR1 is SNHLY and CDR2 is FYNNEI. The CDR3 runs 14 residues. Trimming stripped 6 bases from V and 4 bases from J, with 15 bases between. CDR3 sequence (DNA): TGTGCCAGCAGCCCTTTCCACCGGAGCACTGAAGCTTTCTTT. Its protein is CASSPFHRSTEAFF.

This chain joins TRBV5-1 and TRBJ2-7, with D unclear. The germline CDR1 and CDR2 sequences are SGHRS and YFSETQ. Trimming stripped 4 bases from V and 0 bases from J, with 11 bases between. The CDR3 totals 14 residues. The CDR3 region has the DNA TGCGCCAGCAGCCAATCAGCCCTCTCCTACGAGCAGTACTTC. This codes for CASSQSALSYEQYF.

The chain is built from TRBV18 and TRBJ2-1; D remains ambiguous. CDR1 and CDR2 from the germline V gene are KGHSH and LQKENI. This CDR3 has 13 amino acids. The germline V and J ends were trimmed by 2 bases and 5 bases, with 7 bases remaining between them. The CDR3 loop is CASSPDHNNEQFF. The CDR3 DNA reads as TGTGCCAGCTCACCAGATCATAACAATGAGCAGTTCTTC.

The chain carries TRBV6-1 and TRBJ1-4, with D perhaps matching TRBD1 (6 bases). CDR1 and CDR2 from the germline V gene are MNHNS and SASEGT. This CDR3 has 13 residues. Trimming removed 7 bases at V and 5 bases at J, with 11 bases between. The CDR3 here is CASKRTVNEKLFF. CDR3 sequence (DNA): TGTGCCAGCAAAAGGACAGTGAATGAAAAACTGTTTTTT.

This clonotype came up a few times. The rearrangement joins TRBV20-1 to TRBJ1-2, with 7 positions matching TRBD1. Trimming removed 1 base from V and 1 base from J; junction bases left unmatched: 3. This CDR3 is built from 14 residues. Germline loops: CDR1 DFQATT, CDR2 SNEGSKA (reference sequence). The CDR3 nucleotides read TGCAGTGCTAGAGGTTCAGGGGGTAACTATGGCTACACCTTC. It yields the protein CSARGSGGNYGYTF.

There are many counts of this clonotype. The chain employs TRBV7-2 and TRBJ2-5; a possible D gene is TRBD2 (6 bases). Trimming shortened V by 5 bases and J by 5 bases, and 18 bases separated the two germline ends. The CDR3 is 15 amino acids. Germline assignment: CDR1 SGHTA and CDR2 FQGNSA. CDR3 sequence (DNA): TGTGCCAGCAGCCCACACCAGGCAGGAGGGGAGACCCAGTACTTC. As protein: CASSPHQAGGETQYF.

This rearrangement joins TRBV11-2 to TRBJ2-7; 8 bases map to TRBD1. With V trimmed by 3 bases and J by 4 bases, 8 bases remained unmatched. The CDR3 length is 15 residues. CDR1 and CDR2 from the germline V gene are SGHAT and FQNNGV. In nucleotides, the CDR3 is TGTGCCAGCAGCTTCGGACAGGGCCCCTTGTACGAGCAGTACTTC. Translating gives CASSFGQGPLYEQYF.

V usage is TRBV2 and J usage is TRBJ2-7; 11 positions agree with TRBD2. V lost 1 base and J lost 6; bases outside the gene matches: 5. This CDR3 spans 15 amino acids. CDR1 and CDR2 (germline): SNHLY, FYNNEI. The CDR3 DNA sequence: TGTGCCAGCAGTGAAGTAGCGGGAGGGCCTGCCGAGCAGTACTTC. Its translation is CASSEVAGGPAEQYF.

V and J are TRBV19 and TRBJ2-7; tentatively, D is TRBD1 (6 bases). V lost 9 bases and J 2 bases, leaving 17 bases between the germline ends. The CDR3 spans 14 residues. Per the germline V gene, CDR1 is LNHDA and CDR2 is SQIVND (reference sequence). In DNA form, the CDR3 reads TGTGCCAGCAAGCCGGGACACTCTACCTACGAGCAGTACTTC. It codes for CASKPGHSTYEQYF.

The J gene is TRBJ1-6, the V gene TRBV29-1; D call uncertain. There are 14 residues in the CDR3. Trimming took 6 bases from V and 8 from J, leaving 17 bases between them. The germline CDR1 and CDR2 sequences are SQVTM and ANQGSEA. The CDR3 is CSVSTGRVDSPLHF. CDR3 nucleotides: TGCAGCGTATCCACGGGGAGGGTTGATTCACCCCTCCACTTT.

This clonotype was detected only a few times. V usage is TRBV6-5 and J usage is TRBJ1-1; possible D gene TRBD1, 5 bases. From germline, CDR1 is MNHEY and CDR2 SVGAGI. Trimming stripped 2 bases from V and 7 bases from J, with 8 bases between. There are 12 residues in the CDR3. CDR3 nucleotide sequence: TGTGCCAGCAGTTACAGGAGGGGTGAAGCTTTCTTT. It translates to CASSYRRGEAFF.

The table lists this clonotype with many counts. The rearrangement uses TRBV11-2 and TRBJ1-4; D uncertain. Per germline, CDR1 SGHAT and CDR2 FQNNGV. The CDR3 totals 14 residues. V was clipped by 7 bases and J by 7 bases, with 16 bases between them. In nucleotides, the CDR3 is TGTGCCAGCAACTCGGGCACCATTCGTGAAAAACTGTTTTTT. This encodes CASNSGTIREKLFF.

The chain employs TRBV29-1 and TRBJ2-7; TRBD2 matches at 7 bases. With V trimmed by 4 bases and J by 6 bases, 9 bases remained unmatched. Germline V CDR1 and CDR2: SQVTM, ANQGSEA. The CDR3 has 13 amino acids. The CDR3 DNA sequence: TGCAGCGTTGGGGGGAGGGATACTCGCGAGCAGTACTTC. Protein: CSVGGRDTREQYF.

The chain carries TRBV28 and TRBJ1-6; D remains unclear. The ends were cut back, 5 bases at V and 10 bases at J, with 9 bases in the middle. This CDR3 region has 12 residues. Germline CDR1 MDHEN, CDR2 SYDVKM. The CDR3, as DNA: TGTGCCAGCAGTAATCCGGGCTCACCCCTCCACTTT. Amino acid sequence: CASSNPGSPLHF.

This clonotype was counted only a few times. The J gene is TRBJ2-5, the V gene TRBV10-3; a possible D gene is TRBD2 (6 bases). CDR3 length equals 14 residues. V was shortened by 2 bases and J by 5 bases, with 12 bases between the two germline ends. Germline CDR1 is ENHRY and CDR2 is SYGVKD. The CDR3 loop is CAISEGGFQETQYF. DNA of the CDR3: TGTGCCATCAGTGAGGGAGGGTTCCAGGAGACCCAGTACTTC.